The TCR beta chain described here comes from a study of neurological immune-mediated disorders. Study conclusions and caveats: The expanded clones of different subjects shared no CDR3 amino acid sequences (suggesting private repertoires in all groups).

Whenever a sequencing run was performed, it yielded over 190 million TCR-beta sequences from 15-18 subjects. In TCRdb, the 5' RACE reads were re-called with MiXCR into one record per CDR3 protein. The table lists roughly 57,000 distinct CDR3 sequences, nearly 25% of them singletons. Ten or more counts support this clonotype. Its antigen is unknown. The CDR3 is 16 residues long. Germline V CDR1 and CDR2: MGHRA, YSYEKL. With 7 bases removed from V and 1 base from J, the gap between germline ends came to 16 bases. Time point: technical triplicate 2. This receptor was identified in a man between 60 and 75 years old with HTLV-1-associated myelopathy (HAM/TSP). This rearrangement joins TRBV4-1 to TRBJ2-2, with D maybe TRBD1 (5 bases). Source material: PBMCs. The CDR3 protein is CASKRGHSLNTGELFF. The CDR3 DNA is TGCGCCAGCAAAAGGGGCCATTCATTGAACACCGGGGAGCTGTTTTTT.